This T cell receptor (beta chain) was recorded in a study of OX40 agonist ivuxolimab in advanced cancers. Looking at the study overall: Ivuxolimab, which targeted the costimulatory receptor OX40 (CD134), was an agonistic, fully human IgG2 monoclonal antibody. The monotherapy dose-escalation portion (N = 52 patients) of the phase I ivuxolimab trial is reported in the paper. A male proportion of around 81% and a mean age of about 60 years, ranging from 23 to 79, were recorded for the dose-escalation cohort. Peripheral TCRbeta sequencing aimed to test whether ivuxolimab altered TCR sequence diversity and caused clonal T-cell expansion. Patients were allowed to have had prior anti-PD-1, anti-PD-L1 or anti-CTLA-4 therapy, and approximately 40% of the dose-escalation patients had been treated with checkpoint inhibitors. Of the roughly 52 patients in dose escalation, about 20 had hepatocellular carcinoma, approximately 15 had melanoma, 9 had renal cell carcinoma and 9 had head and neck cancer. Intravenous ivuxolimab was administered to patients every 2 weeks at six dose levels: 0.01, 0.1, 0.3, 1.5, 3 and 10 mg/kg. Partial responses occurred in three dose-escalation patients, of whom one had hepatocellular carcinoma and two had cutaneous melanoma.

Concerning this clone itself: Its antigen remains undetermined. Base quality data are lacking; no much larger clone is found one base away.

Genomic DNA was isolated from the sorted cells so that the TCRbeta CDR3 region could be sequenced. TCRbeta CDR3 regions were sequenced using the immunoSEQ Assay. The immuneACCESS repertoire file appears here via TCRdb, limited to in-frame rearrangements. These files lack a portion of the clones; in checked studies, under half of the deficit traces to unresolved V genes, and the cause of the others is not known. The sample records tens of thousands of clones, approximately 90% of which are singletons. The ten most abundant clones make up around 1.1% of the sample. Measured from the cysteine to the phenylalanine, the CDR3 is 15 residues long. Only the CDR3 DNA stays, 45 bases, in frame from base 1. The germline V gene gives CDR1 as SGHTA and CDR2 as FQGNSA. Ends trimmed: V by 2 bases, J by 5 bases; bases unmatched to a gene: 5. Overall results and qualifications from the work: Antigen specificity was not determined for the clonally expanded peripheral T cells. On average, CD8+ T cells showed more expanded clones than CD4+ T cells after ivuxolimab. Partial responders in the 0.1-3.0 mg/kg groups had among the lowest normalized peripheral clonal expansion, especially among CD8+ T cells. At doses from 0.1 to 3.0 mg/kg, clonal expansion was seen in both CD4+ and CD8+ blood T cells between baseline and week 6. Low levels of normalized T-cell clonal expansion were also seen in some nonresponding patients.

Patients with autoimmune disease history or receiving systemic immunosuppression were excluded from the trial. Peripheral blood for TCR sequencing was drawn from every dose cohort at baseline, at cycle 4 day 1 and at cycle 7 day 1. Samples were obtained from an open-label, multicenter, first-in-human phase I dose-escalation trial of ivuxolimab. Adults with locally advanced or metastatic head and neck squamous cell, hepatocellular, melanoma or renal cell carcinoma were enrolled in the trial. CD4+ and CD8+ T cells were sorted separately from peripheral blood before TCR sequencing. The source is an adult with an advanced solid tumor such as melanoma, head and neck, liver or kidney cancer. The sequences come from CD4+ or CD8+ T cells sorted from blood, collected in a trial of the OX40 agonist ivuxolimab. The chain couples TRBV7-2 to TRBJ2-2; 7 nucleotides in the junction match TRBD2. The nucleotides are TGTGCCAGCAGCTTAAGGGATAGCGGGACCGGGGAGCTGTTTTTT. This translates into CASSLRDSGTGELFF.